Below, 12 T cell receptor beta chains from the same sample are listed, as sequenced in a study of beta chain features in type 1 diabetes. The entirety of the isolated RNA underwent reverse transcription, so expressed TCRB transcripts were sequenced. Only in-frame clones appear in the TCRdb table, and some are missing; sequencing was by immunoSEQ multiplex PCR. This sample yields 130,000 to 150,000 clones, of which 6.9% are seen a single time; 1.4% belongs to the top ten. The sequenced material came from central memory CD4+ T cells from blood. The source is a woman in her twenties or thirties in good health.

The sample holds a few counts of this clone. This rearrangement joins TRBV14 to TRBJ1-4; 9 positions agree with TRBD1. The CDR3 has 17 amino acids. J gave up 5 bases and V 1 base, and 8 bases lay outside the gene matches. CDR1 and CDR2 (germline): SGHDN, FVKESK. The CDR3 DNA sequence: TGTGCCAGCAGCCAAGTTACCGGGACAGGGATCAATGAAAAACTGTTTTTT. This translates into CASSQVTGTGINEKLFF.

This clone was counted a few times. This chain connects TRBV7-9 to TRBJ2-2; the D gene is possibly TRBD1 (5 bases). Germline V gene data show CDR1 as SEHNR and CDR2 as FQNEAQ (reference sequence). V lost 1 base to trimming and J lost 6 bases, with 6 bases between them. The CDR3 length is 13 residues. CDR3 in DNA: TGTGCCAGCAGCTTAGAGGGGCCCGGGGAGCTGTTTTTT. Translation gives CASSLEGPGELFF.

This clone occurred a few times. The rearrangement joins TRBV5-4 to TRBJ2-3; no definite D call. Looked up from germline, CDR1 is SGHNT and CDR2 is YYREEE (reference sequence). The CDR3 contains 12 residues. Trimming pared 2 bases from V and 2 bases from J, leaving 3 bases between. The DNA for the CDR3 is TGTGCCAGCAGCTTTCACACAGATACGCAGTATTTT. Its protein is CASSFHTDTQYF.

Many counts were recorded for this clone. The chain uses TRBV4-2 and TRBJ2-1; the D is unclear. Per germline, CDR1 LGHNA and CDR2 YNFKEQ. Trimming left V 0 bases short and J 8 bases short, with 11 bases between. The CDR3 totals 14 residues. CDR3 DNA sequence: TGTGCCAGCAGCCAAGACCCCCACTCCCATGAGCAGTTCTTC. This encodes CASSQDPHSHEQFF.

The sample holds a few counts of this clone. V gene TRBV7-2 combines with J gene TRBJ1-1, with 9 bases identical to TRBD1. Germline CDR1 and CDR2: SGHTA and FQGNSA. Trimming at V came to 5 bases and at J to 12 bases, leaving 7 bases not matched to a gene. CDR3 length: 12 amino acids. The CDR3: CASSRDRDKTFF. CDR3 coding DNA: TGTGCCAGCAGCCGGGACAGGGACAAAACTTTCTTT.

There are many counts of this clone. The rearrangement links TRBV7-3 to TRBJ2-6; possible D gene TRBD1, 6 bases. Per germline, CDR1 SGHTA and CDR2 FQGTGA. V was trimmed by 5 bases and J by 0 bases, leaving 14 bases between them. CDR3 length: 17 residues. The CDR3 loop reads CASSPGDVSSGANVLTF. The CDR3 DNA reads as TGTGCCAGCAGCCCAGGGGACGTTAGCTCTGGGGCCAACGTCCTGACTTTC.

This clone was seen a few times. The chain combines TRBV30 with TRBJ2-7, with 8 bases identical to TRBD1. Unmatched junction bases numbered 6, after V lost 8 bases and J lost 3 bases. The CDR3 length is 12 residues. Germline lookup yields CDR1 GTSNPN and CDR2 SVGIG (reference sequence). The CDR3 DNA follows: TGTGCCCGGGGACAGGATAGCTACGAGCAGTACTTC. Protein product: CARGQDSYEQYF. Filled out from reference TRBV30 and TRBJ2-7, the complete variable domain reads SQTIHQWPATLVQPVGSPLSLECTVEGTSNPNLYWYRQAAGRGLQLLFYSVGIGQISSEVPQNLSASRPQDRQFILSSKKLLLSDSGFYLCARGQDSYEQYFGPGTRLTVT.

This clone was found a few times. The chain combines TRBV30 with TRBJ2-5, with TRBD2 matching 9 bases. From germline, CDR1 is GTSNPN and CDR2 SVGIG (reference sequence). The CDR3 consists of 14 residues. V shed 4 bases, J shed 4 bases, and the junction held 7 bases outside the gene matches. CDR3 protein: CAWNEGAGGETQYF. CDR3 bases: TGTGCCTGGAACGAGGGAGCGGGGGGAGAGACCCAGTACTTC. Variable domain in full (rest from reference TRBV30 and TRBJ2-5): SQTIHQWPATLVQPVGSPLSLECTVEGTSNPNLYWYRQAAGRGLQLLFYSVGIGQISSEVPQNLSASRPQDRQFILSSKKLLLSDSGFYLCAWNEGAGGETQYFGPGTRLLVL.

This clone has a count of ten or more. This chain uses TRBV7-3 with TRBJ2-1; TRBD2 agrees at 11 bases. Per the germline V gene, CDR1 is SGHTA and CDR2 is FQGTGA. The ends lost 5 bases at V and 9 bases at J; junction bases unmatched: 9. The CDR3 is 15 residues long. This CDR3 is CASSQNSGRAGEQFF. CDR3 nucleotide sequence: TGTGCCAGCAGCCAAAATAGCGGGAGGGCCGGTGAGCAGTTCTTC.

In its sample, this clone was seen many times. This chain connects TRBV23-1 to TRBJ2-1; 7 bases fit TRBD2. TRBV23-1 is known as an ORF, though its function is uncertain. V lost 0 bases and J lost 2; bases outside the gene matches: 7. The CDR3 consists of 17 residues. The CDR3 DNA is TGCGCCAGCAGTCAATCGTTGGCGGGAGTAGCCTACAATGAGCAGTTCTTC. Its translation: CASSQSLAGVAYNEQFF.

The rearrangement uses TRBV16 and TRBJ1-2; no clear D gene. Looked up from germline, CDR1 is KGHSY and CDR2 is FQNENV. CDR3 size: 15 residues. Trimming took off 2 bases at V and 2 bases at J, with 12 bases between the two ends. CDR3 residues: CASSQSGPGNYGYTF. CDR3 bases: TGTGCCAGCAGCCAAAGCGGGCCAGGCAACTATGGCTACACCTTC. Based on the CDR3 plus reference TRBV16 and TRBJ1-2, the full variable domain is GEEVAQTPKHLVRGEGQKAKLYCAPIKGHSYVFWYQQVLKNEFKFLISFQNENVFDETGMPKERFSAKCLPNSPCSLEIQATKLEDSAVYFCASSQSGPGNYGYTFGSGTRLTVV.

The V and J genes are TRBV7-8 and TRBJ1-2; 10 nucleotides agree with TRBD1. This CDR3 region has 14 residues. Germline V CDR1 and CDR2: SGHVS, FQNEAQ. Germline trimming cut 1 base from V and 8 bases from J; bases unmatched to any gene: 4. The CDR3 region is CASSLGTGGNGYTF. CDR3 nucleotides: TGTGCCAGCAGCTTAGGGACAGGGGGTAACGGCTACACCTTC.